The TCR beta chain described here comes from a study of cytomegalovirus exposure and HLA in healthy donors. Overall study: An earlier analysis found some 100 million unique TCR beta sequences from roughly 170 million T cells. Study-level points and caveats: From TCR beta sequences, most subjects' HLA-A and HLA-B alleles were reportedly predicted accurately. In a later analysis, at a false discovery rate of 0.05, about 16,000 TCR beta sequences matched HLA alleles. In vitro testing confirmed a few CMV-associated chains as specific for CMV antigens.

Points on this clone: Its antigen is unidentified.

After removal of 7 bases from V and 0 bases from J, the junction contained 10 bases not matched to a gene. The germline gives CDR1 ENHRY, CDR2 SYGVKD. The CDR3 is 16 amino acids. 60 Vbeta and 13 Jbeta primers were used in PCR. Generated by immunoSEQ multiplex PCR, the TCRdb table keeps only in-frame clones and is missing some. This table holds about 150,000 clones, roughly 80% found once. The clonotype comes from a woman aged 40-49 years in good health and CMV-seronegative. The rearrangement links TRBV10-3 to TRBJ1-2; 8 nucleotides match TRBD1. Sequencing used PBMCs. In DNA form, the CDR3 reads TGTGCCATCATGGGTGCAGGGGGCTCTGCTAACTATGGCTACACCTTC. Amino acid sequence: CAIMGAGGSANYGYTF.